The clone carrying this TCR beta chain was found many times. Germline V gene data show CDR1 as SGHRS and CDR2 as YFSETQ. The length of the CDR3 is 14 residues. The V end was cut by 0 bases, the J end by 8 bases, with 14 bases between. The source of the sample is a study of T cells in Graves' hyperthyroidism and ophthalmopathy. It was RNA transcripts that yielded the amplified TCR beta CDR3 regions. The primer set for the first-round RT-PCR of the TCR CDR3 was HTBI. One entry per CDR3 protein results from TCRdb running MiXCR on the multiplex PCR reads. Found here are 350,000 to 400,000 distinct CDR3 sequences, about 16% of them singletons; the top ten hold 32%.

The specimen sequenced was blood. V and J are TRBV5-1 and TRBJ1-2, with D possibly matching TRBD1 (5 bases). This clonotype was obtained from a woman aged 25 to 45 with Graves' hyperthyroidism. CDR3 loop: CASSLDQGIRGYTF. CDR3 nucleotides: TGCGCCAGCAGCTTGGACCAGGGAATTCGGGGCTACACCTTC. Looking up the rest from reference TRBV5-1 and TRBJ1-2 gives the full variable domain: KAGVTQTPRYLIKTRGQQVTLSCSPISGHRSVSWYQQTPGQGLQFLFEYFSETQRNKGNFPGRFSGRQFSNSRSEMNVSTLELGDSALYLCASSLDQGIRGYTFGSGTRLTVV.